This TCR beta chain was obtained from a study of blood T cells in healthy people across ages. Study-wide results and limits: The study found more naive CD4+ cells and higher diversity in long-lived than aged donors. In older individuals, TCR beta diversity per million T cells was lower, falling roughly linearly with age.

A note on this clonotype: The antigen is not known.

Those donating, healthy Caucasian individuals from Russia, were aged roughly 6 to 90. Drawn from each donor were roughly 9.4 milliliters of peripheral blood. The germline gives CDR1 DFQATT, CDR2 SNEGSKA (reference sequence). V was trimmed by 0 bases and J by 15 bases, leaving 18 bases between them. This CDR3 has 14 amino acids. For the second PCR, which ran for about 6 to 12 cycles, a sample-barcoded 5' primer and a J-beta primer mix were used. TCRdb ran MiXCR on the 5' RACE reads and lists one entry per CDR3 protein. The sample has 850,000 to 1,000,000 distinct CDR3 sequences, 45% to 50% seen once; the top ten hold 13%.

The origin of this receptor is a man younger than 40 in good health. This chain uses TRBV20-1 with TRBJ1-6, with no clear D. The sample consisted of blood. In DNA form, the CDR3 reads TGCAGTGCTAGAGACTGGGAGGTCCTCTCGGTCCTCCACTTT. Amino acids: CSARDWEVLSVLHF.